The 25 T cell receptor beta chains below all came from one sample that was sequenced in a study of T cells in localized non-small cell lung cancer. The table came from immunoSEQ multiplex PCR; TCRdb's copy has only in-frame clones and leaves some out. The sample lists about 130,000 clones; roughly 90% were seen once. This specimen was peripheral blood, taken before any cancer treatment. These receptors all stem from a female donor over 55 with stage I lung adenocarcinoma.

CDR3 bases: TGTGCCAGCAGCCTAATGCAGGGCTACGAGCAGTACTTC. This translates into CASSLMQGYEQYF. The chain carries TRBV14 and TRBJ2-7, with D tentatively TRBD1 (5 bases). V lost 4 bases, J lost 3 bases, and 10 bases lay in between. Per the germline V gene, CDR1 is SGHDN and CDR2 is FVKESK. The CDR3 consists of 13 residues.

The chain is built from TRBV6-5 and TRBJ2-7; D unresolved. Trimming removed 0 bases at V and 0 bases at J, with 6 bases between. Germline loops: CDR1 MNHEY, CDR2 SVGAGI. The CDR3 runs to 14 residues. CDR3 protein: CASSYSSYSYEQYF. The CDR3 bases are TGTGCCAGCAGTTACTCGAGCTACTCCTACGAGCAGTACTTC.

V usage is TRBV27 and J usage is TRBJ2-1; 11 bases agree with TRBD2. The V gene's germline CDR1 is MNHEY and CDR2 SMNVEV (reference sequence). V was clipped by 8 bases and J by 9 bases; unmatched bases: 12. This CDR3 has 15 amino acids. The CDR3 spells CASGILAGGPSEQFF. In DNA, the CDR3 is TGTGCCAGCGGTATCTTAGCGGGAGGGCCGAGTGAGCAGTTCTTC.

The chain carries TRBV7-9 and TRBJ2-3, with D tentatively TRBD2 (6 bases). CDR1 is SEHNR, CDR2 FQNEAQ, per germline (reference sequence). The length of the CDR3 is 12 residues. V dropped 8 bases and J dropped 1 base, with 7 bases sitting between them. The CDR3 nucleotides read TGTGCCAGCTCGGGGGGCACAGATACGCAGTATTTT. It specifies CASSGGTDTQYF. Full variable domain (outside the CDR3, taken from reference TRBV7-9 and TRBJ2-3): DTGVSQNPRHKITKRGQNVTFRCDPISEHNRLYWYRQTLGQGPEFLTYFQNEAQLEKSRLLSDRFSAERPKGSFSTLEIQRTEQGDSAMYLCASSGGTDTQYFGPGTRLTVL.

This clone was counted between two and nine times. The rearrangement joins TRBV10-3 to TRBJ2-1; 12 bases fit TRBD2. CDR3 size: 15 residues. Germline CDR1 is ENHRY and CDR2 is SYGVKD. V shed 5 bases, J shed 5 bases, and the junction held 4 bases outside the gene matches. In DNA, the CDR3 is TGTGCCATCAGTCAGACTAGCGGGGGAAACAATGAGCAGTTCTTC. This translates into CAISQTSGGNNEQFF.

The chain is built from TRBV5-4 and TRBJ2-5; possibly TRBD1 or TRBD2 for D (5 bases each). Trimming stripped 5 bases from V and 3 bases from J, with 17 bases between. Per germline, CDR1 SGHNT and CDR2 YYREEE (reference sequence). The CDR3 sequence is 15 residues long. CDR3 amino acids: CASSSTGLVKETQYF. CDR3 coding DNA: TGTGCCAGCAGTTCAACGGGGCTGGTCAAAGAGACCCAGTACTTC.

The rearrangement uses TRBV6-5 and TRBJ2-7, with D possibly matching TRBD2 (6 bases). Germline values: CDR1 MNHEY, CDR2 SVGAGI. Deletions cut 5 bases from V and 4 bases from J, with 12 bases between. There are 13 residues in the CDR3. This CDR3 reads CASSVAGRYEQYF. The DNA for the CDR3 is TGTGCCAGCAGTGTCGCAGGGAGGTACGAGCAGTACTTC.

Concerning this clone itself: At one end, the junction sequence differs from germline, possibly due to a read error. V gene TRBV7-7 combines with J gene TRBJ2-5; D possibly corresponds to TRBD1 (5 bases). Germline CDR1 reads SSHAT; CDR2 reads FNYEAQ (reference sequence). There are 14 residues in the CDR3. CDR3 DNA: TGTGCTAGCAGCTTAGACAGCATCCAAGAGACCCAGTACTTC. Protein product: CASSLDSIQETQYF.

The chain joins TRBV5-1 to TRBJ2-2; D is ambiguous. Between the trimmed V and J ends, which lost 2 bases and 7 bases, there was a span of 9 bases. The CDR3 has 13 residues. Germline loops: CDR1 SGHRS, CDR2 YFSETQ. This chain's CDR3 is CASSFGGIGELFF. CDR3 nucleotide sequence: TGCGCCAGCAGCTTCGGTGGGATCGGGGAGCTGTTTTTT.

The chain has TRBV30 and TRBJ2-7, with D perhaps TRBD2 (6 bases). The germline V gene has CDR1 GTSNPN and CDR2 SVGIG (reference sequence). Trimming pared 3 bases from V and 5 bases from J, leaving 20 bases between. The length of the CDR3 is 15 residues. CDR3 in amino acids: CAWSPRGGGRDEQYF. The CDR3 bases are TGTGCCTGGAGCCCCCGGGGTGGAGGGCGGGACGAGCAGTACTTC.

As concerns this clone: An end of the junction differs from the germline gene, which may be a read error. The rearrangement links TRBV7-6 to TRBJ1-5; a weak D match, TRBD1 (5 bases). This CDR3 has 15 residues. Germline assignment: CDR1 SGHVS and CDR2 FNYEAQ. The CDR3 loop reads CASSSSTATNHPQHF. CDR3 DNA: TGTGCCAGCAGCTCCTCGACAGCGACGAATCATCCCCAGCATTTT.

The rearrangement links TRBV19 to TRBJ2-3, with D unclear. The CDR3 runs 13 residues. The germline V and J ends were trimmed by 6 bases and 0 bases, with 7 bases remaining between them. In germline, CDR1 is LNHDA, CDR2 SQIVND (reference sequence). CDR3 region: CASSQFSTDTQYF. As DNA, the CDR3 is TGTGCCAGTAGCCAATTTAGCACAGATACGCAGTATTTT.

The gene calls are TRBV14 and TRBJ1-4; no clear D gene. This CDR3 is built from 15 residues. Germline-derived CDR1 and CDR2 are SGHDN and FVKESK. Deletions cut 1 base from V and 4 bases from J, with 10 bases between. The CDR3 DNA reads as TGTGCCAGCAGCCAAGCGGAACTCCTTAATGAAAAACTGTTTTTT. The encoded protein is CASSQAELLNEKLFF.

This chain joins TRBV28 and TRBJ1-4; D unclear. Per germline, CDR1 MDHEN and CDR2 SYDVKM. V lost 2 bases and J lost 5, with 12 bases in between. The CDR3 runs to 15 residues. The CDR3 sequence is CASSLGLRTNEKLFF. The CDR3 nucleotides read TGTGCCAGCAGTTTAGGGTTAAGGACGAATGAAAAACTGTTTTTT.

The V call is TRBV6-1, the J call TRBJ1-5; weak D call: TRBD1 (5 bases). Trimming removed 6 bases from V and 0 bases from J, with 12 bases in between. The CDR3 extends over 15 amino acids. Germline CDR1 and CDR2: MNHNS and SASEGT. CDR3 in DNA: TGTGCCAGCAGGGGACGGGGTAATAGCAATCAGCCCCAGCATTTT. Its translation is CASRGRGNSNQPQHF.

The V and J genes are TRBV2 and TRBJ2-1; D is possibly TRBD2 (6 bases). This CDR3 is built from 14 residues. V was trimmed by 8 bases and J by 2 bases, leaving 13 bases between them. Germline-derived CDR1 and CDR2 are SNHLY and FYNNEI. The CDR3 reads CASRRSGTYNEQFF. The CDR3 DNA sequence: TGTGCCAGCCGACGTAGCGGAACCTACAATGAGCAGTTCTTC.

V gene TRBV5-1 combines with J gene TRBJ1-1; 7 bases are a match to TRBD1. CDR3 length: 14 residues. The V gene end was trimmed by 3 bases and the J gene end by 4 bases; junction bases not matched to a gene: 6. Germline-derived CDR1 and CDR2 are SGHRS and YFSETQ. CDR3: CASSSSQGGTEAFF. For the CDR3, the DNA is TGCGCCAGCAGCTCCAGTCAGGGGGGCACTGAAGCTTTCTTT.

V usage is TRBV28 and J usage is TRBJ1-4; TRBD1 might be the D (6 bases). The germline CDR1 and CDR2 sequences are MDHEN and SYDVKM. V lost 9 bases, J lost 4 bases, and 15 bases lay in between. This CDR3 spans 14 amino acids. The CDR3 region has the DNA TGTGCCAGTGTTGGACAGCCACTTAATGAAAAACTGTTTTTT. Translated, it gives CASVGQPLNEKLFF. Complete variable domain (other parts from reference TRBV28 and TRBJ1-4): DVKVTQSSRYLVKRTGEKVFLECVQDMDHENMFWYRQDPGLGLRLIYFSYDVKMKEKGDIPEGYSVSREKKERFSLILESASTNQTSMYLCASVGQPLNEKLFFGSGTQLSVL.

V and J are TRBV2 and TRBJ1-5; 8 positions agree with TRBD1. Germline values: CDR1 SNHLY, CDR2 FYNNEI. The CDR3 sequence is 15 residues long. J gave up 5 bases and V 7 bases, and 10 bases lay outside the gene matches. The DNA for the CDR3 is TGTGCCAGCAAAAGGTTACAGGGGGGTGATCAGCCCCAGCATTTT. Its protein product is CASKRLQGGDQPQHF.

CDR3 coding DNA: TGTGCCAGCAGAGGGGGTTATAGCAATCAGCCCCAGCATTTT. It is translated as CASRGGYSNQPQHF. The chain employs TRBV6-5 and TRBJ1-5; possibly TRBD1 for D (6 bases). The V gene's germline CDR1 is MNHEY and CDR2 SVGAGI. V was clipped by 6 bases and J by 0 bases, with 9 bases between them. There are 14 residues in the CDR3.

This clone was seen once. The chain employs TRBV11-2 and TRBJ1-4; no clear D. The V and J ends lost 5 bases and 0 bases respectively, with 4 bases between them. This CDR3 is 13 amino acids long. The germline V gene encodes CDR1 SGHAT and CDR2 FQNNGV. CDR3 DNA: TGTGCCAGCAGCATTACAACTAATGAAAAACTGTTTTTT. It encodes CASSITTNEKLFF.

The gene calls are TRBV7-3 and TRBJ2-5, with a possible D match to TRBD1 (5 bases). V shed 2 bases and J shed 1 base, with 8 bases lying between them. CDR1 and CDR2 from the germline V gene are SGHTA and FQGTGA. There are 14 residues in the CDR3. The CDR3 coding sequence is TGTGCCAGCAGCTTACAGGGCGTCCAAGAGACCCAGTACTTC. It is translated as CASSLQGVQETQYF.

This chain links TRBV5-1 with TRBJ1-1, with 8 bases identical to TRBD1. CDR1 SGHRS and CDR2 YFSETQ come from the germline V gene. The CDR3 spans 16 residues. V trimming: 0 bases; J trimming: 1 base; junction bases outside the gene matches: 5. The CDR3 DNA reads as TGCGCCAGCAGCTTGGTTGGGACAGGAAAGAACACTGAAGCTTTCTTT. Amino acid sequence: CASSLVGTGKNTEAFF.

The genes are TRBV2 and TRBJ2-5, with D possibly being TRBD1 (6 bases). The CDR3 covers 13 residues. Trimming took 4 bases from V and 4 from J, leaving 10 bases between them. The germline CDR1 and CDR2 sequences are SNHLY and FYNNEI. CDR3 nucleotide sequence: TGTGCCAGCAGTGGTCTCAGGGGAGAGACCCAGTACTTC. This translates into CASSGLRGETQYF.

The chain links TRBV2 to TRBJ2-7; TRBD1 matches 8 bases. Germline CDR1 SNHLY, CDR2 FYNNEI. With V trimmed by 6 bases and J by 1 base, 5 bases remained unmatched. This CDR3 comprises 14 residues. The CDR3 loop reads CASRTGTGSYEQYF. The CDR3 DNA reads TGTGCCAGCAGAACCGGGACAGGATCCTACGAGCAGTACTTC.